This TCR beta chain was sequenced in a study of spatial heterogeneity in lung cancer. Study in general: Alpha-chain sequences were detected in numbers that were consistently lower than beta-chain sequences. More than 8.5 raw reads, on average, carried each unique TCR and UMI combination.

From the 5' RACE reads, TCRdb called clonotypes with MiXCR, one entry per CDR3 protein. The table shows about 52,000 distinct CDR3 sequences, with less than 9% occurring only once. Time point in this sample: blood at routine non-recurrence follow-up after resection. Tumor, nontumor lung or frozen PBMC supplied whole RNA, sequenced without sorting. The germline gives CDR1 SGHAT, CDR2 FQNNGV. The V end lost 1 base, the J end lost 4 bases, and 10 bases lay between the germline ends. The CDR3 covers 14 residues. Sample: PBMCs, taken at follow-up. The source of this sequence is a female donor with early-stage non-small cell lung cancer. The chain carries TRBV11-2 and TRBJ1-1; D is possibly TRBD1 (6 bases). For the CDR3, the DNA is TGTGCCAGCAGCTTAGTACAGGGCCTCACTGAAGCTTTCTTT. It codes for CASSLVQGLTEAFF.